The present entry profiles one T cell receptor beta chain with its context. These data come from a study of CD8+ T cells in alopecia areata. Sequencing used cDNA as its template, made by extracting RNA and reverse transcribing it. Sequenced by immunoSEQ multiplex PCR; TCRdb stores in-frame clones only, minus some. Altogether around 97,000 clones are present, 55% being singletons, with the ten largest covering around 9%. Germline CDR1 SEHNR, CDR2 FQNEAQ (reference sequence). The CDR3 is 16 amino acids. Trimming took 4 bases from V and 2 from J, leaving 17 bases between them. The source is a human donor in good health. The specimen sequenced was CD4+ T cells sorted from blood. The chain uses TRBV7-9 and TRBJ2-5, with no clear D. Here the CDR3 DNA reads TGTGCCAGCAGCTCTGACCTTTTGGGAAGGCAAGAGACCCAGTACTTC. It is translated as CASSSDLLGRQETQYF.